The 13 T cell receptor beta chains listed next were all sequenced from one sample in a study of blood T cells in healthy people across ages. Combining a sample-barcoded 5' primer with a J-beta primer mix, a second PCR ran for 7 to 11 cycles. In TCRdb, the 5' RACE reads were re-called with MiXCR into one record per CDR3 protein. The sample contains 540,000 or so distinct CDR3 sequences, around 50% of which appear only once. Sequenced input: blood. The receptors originated from a man at least 80 years old in good health.

This clonotype was counted once. The junction differs from germline at one of its ends, possibly a read error. CDR3 DNA sequence: TGTGCCAGCAGCTACTCGTTAAGGATCTACGAGCAGTACTTC. It yields the protein CASSYSLRIYEQYF. The V and J genes are TRBV6-5 and TRBJ2-7, with D uncertain. The CDR3 is 14 amino acids. Germline CDR1 is MNHEY and CDR2 is SVGAGI.

A few counts support this clonotype. The V gene is TRBV6-6, the J gene TRBJ2-7, with 8 bases matching TRBD1. The germline V gene encodes CDR1 MNHNY and CDR2 SVGAGI (reference sequence). The junction had 8 bases not matched to a gene; V was cut back by 6 bases and J by 1 base. The CDR3 runs 15 residues. The CDR3 DNA follows: TGTGCCAGCAGATCTGGACAGGGAAATTCCTACGAGCAGTACTTC. Translating it yields CASRSGQGNSYEQYF.

The chain recombines TRBV6-1 with TRBJ2-1; 7 bases map to TRBD2. The assigned J gene may be wrong: the sequence end matches TRBJ2-7 better. The CDR3 loop spans 17 amino acids. The germline gives CDR1 MNHNS, CDR2 SASEGT. The CDR3 sequence is CASSPFDAGVYYNEQYF. CDR3 nucleotide sequence: TGTGCCAGCAGCCCCTTCGACGCGGGAGTATACTACAATGAGCAGTACTTC.

Ten or more counts support this clonotype. The V and J genes are TRBV6-6 and TRBJ2-7, with 9 bases fitting TRBD1. V dropped 7 bases and J dropped 6; count of bases not matched to a gene: 10. Germline loops: CDR1 MNHNY, CDR2 SVGAGI (reference sequence). The CDR3 extends over 14 amino acids. The CDR3 DNA follows: TGTGCCAGCACAGAAACGGGACAGGGAGGCGAGCAGTACTTC. This sequence encodes CASTETGQGGEQYF.

The chain links TRBV20-1 to TRBJ2-5, with 7 bases identical to TRBD1. This CDR3 contains 13 residues. From germline, CDR1 is DFQATT and CDR2 SNEGSKA (reference sequence). Losses at the gene ends were 7 bases for V and 7 bases for J; bases not matched to a gene: 12. The DNA of the CDR3 is TGCAGTGTTCCGAGACAGGGTGCCGGGACCCAGTACTTC. It encodes CSVPRQGAGTQYF.

The sample holds many counts of this clonotype. This rearrangement joins TRBV6-6 to TRBJ2-7, with D perhaps matching TRBD2 (6 bases). Germline CDR1 MNHNY, CDR2 SVGAGI (reference sequence). V lost 0 bases to trimming and J lost 1 base, with 13 bases between them. CDR3 length equals 16 residues. CDR3 region: CASSYSSGRPSYEQYF. CDR3 sequence (DNA): TGTGCCAGCAGTTACTCCTCGGGGAGGCCTTCCTACGAGCAGTACTTC.

The V call is TRBV20-1, the J call TRBJ1-4; D may be TRBD1 (5 bases). The germline V gene has CDR1 DFQATT and CDR2 SNEGSKA (reference sequence). The V end lost 4 bases, the J end lost 8 bases, and 14 bases lay between the germline ends. This CDR3 has 13 amino acids. CDR3: CSANDGGQEKLFF. The CDR3 nucleotides are TGCAGTGCTAACGACGGGGGTCAGGAAAAACTGTTTTTT.

Points on this clonotype: This may be a read error: a much more frequent sequence differs by one nucleotide. This rearrangement joins TRBV7-9 to TRBJ2-5; D remains ambiguous. The J call may be mistaken, given a closer DNA end match to TRBJ2-1. Germline V lookup: CDR1 SEHNR, CDR2 FQNEAQ (reference sequence). The CDR3 spans 13 residues. CDR3 nucleotides: TGTGCCAGCAGCTTAAGGGTTCAAGAGACCCAGTTCTTC. It yields the protein CASSLRVQETQFF.

A few counts support this clonotype. The chain joins TRBV20-1 to TRBJ2-5; 7 positions match TRBD1. With V trimmed by 3 bases and J by 5 bases, 9 bases remained unmatched. The CDR3 is 14 amino acids. Germline CDR1 reads DFQATT; CDR2 reads SNEGSKA (reference sequence). CDR3 DNA: TGCAGTGCTAGCCCCCCAGGGGGTCTTGAGACCCAGTACTTC. Its protein is CSASPPGGLETQYF.

For this clonotype: One end of the junction varies from germline; a read error may be responsible. The chain recombines TRBV7-9 with TRBJ2-1; no clear D. Looked up from germline, CDR1 is SEHNR and CDR2 is FQNEAQ (reference sequence). The CDR3 has 13 amino acids. The CDR3 region has the DNA TGTGCCAACAGCACCTCAGGATACGATGAGCAGTTCTTC. Translated, it gives CANSTSGYDEQFF.

The CDR3, as DNA: TGCGCCAGCAGCGGGCGACAGGGAGGAGACACTGAAGCTTTCTTT. It codes for CASSGRQGGDTEAFF. The chain uses TRBV4-1 and TRBJ1-1, with 7 bases lining up with TRBD1. This CDR3 spans 15 amino acids. Germline CDR1 and CDR2: MGHRA and YSYEKL. V gave up 5 bases and J gave up 3 bases; unmatched junction bases: 9.

The V and J genes are TRBV29-1 and TRBJ2-4; 12 nucleotides match TRBD2. The J call could be wrong; TRBJ2-7 is a better fit for the DNA end. Germline V lookup: CDR1 SQVTM, CDR2 ANQGSEA. The CDR3 totals 14 residues. CDR3 region: CSVAGLAGKYEQYF. The CDR3 bases are TGCAGCGTCGCAGGACTAGCGGGAAAGTACGAGCAGTACTTC.

V gene TRBV7-9 combines with J gene TRBJ2-1, with TRBD1 matching over 11 bases. Germline CDR1 and CDR2: SEHNR and FQNEAQ (reference sequence). V lost 5 bases and J lost 7; bases outside the gene matches: 4. CDR3 length: 14 amino acids. This chain's CDR3 is CASSRTGGLNEQFF. The CDR3 coding sequence is TGTGCCAGCAGCCGGACAGGGGGCTTAAATGAGCAGTTCTTC.